This record looks at one TCR beta chain sequence and its context. The antigen is not known. These data belong to a study of somatic mutations in cytotoxic T cells in rheumatoid arthritis. Study details: Prior to any treatment and right after diagnosis, patient blood (over 29 ml EDTA) was drawn. Flow cytometric sorting isolated some V beta antibody-stained T-cell populations at nearly 100% purity, and among them were V beta1+ cells that underwent TCRB sequencing.

Study-level findings and limits: CD8+ clonality increased with age in rheumatoid arthritis patients but not in healthy controls. Exceedance of 20% of CD8+ cells by the largest CD8+ clone occurred in about an eighth of the 65 patients.

TCRdb keeps only in-frame clones here, not all; method: immunoSEQ multiplex PCR. The sample consists of just over 20,000 clones, approximately 80% of them appearing once. The sequence was collected from an adult with rheumatoid arthritis. The sequencing input was CD8+ T cells sorted from blood.

The DNA of the CDR3 is TGTGCCAGCAGCTCGACAGGTGCGAACTATGGCTACACCTTC. It translates to CASSSTGANYGYTF. V and J are TRBV7-9 and TRBJ1-2; maybe TRBD1 (6 bases). The CDR3 contains 14 residues. Trimming removed 4 bases from V and 2 bases from J, with 11 bases in between. Per the germline V gene, CDR1 is SEHNR and CDR2 is FQNEAQ (reference sequence).